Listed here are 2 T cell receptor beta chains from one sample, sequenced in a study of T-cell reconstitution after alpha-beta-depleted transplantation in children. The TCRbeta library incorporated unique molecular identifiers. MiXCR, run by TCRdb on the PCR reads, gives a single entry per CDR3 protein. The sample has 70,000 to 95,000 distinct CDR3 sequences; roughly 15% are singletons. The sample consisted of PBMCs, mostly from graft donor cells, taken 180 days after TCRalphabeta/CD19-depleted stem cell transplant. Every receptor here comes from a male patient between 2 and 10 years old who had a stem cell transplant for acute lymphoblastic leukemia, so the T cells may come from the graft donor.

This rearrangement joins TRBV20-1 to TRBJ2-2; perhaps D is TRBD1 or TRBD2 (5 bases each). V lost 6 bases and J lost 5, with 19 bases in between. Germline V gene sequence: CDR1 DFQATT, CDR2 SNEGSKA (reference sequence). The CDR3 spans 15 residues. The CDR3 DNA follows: TGCAGTGCCCTACCGGGACGCCCCTTGACCGGGGAGCTGTTTTTT. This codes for CSALPGRPLTGELFF.

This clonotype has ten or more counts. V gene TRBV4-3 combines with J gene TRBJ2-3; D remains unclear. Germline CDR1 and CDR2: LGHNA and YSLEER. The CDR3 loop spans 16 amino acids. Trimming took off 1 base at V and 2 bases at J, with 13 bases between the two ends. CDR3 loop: CASSQGPQIYTDTQYF. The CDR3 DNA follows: TGCGCCAGCAGCCAAGGCCCCCAGATCTACACAGATACGCAGTATTTT.